This passage covers 13 T cell receptor beta chains from one sample sequenced in a study of T cell repertoires in aging, cancer and after chemotherapy. Multiplex touch-down PCR with TRB-A/B primers amplified rearranged V-D-J TRB sequences. TCRdb recomputed calls from the multiplex PCR reads with MiXCR, one row per CDR3 protein. The table includes some 10,000 distinct CDR3 sequences, approximately 38% detected once. The template was genomic DNA from peripheral blood, not RNA. The sequenced sample consisted of blood. These receptors came from a human donor in good health.

This clonotype is labeled medium-sized. V is TRBV6-5 and J is TRBJ2-3; TRBD2 agrees at 7 bases. The V segment lost 8 bases and the J segment 5 bases; nucleotides outside the gene matches: 1. The CDR3 has 11 residues. The germline V gene encodes CDR1 MNHEY and CDR2 SVGAGI. The CDR3 DNA reads TGTGCCAGCGGCGGGGGAGATACGCAGTATTTT. Its translation is CASGGGDTQYF.

The chain links TRBV30 to TRBJ2-1; D is unresolved. Germline V CDR1 and CDR2: GTSNPN, SVGIG (reference sequence). Trimming took off 0 bases at V and 8 bases at J, with 5 bases between the two ends. CDR3 size: 11 residues. CDR3 region: CAWSVGYEQFF. The CDR3 DNA reads TGTGCCTGGAGTGTCGGCTATGAGCAGTTCTTC.

In its sample, this clonotype was seen once. V gene TRBV7-4 combines with J gene TRBJ1-4; possible D gene TRBD1, 5 bases. Per germline, CDR1 SGHVT and CDR2 SQSDAQ. V shed 5 bases and J shed 3 bases, with 19 bases lying between them. The CDR3 is 17 residues long. CDR3 coding DNA: TGTGCCAGCAGCCCACATGGAGGGGCAGGCGCTAATGAAAAACTGTTTTTT. It is translated as CASSPHGGAGANEKLFF. The full variable domain, with the rest looked up from reference TRBV7-4 and TRBJ1-4, is GAGVSQSPRYKVAKRGRDVALRCDSISGHVTLYWYRQTLGQGSEVLTYSQSDAQRDKSGRPSGRFSAERPERSVSTLKIQRTEQGDSAVYLCASSPHGGAGANEKLFFGSGTQLSVL.

The rearrangement uses TRBV28 and TRBJ2-7; D is possibly TRBD1 (6 bases). Trimming pared 10 bases from V and 1 base from J, leaving 17 bases between. CDR1 is MDHEN, CDR2 SYDVKM, per germline. The CDR3 spans 14 residues. In nucleotides, the CDR3 is TGTGCCACTTTTCGGGCAGGGGAGTCCTACGAGCAGTACTTC. Translated, it gives CATFRAGESYEQYF.

The genes are TRBV19 and TRBJ2-7; TRBD2 aligns across 10 bases. This CDR3 has 16 amino acids. Germline assignment: CDR1 LNHDA and CDR2 SQIVND (reference sequence). The V segment lost 1 base and the J segment 1 base; nucleotides outside the gene matches: 4. CDR3 nucleotide sequence: TGTGCCAGTAGTATAGGACTAGCGGGTATTTCCTACGAGCAGTACTTC. Its protein product is CASSIGLAGISYEQYF. Based on the CDR3 plus reference TRBV19 and TRBJ2-7, the full variable domain is DGGITQSPKYLFRKEGQNVTLSCEQNLNHDAMYWYRQDPGQGLRLIYYSQIVNDFQKGDIAEGYSVSREKKESFPLTVTSAQKNPTAFYLCASSIGLAGISYEQYFGPGTRLTVT.

This clonotype showed up just a few times. DNA of the CDR3: TGTGCCAGCAGTGAAGCGAGGGGGCAGCCCCAGCATTTT. Amino acids: CASSEARGQPQHF. The genes are TRBV6-1 and TRBJ1-5, with D perhaps matching TRBD1 (6 bases). V was clipped by 0 bases and J by 7 bases, with 7 bases between them. This CDR3 spans 13 amino acids. The V gene's germline CDR1 is MNHNS and CDR2 SASEGT.

This clonotype appeared a few times. The genes are TRBV19 and TRBJ2-7, with 10 bases matching TRBD2. The CDR3 has 14 residues. The J segment lost 1 base and the V segment lost 4 bases, leaving 1 base of the junction unmatched. CDR1 is LNHDA and CDR2 is SQIVND in the germline V gene (reference sequence). This chain's CDR3 is CASSKLAGSYEQYF. CDR3 DNA: TGTGCCAGTAGTAAACTAGCGGGATCCTACGAGCAGTACTTC.

J is TRBJ2-5 and V is TRBV18; no definite D call. The length of the CDR3 is 13 residues. Deletions cut 3 bases from V and 1 base from J, with 6 bases between. The germline V gene encodes CDR1 KGHSH and CDR2 LQKENI. The CDR3 reads CASSPQTQETQYF. For the CDR3, the DNA is TGTGCCAGCTCACCTCAAACCCAAGAGACCCAGTACTTC.

This sequence joins TRBV29-1 and TRBJ2-6, with D perhaps TRBD2 (6 bases). The CDR3 is 12 amino acids. Germline V lookup: CDR1 SQVTM, CDR2 ANQGSEA. The V end lost 7 bases, the J end lost 6 bases, and 10 bases lay between the germline ends. As DNA, the CDR3 is TGCAGCGCGTTAGCGGCGGCCAACGTCCTGACTTTC. Translation: CSALAAANVLTF.

This chain uses TRBV27 with TRBJ2-4, with D perhaps given as TRBD1 or TRBD2 (5 bases each). CDR1 is MNHEY and CDR2 is SMNVEV in the germline V gene (reference sequence). Trimming took 7 bases from V and 7 from J, leaving 20 bases between them. This CDR3 is built from 15 residues. The CDR3 DNA reads TGTGCCAGCAACTTTGCCCGGGGCTTGAGGAACATTCAGTACTTC. Protein sequence: CASNFARGLRNIQYF.

The chain employs TRBV6-2 or TRBV6-3 and TRBJ2-1; 15 bases align to TRBD2. The V gene end was trimmed by 6 bases and the J gene end by 8 bases; junction bases not matched to a gene: 2. CDR1 and CDR2 from the germline V gene are MNHEY and SVGEGT. CDR3 length: 14 residues. CDR3 coding DNA: TGTGCCAGCAGAGGACTAGCGGGAGGGTATGAGCAGTTCTTC. Protein product: CASRGLAGGYEQFF.

This chain uses TRBV6-6 with TRBJ2-6; D is possibly TRBD1 (5 bases). The CDR3 extends over 18 amino acids. V was shortened by 4 bases and J by 1 base, with 17 bases between the two germline ends. Germline V CDR1 and CDR2: MNHNY, SVGAGI (reference sequence). CDR3: CASSSYRLTLSGANVLTF. CDR3 in DNA: TGTGCCAGCAGTTCCTACAGGTTAACACTGTCTGGGGCCAACGTCCTGACTTTC.

In its sample, this clonotype was seen a few times. The rearrangement uses TRBV30 and TRBJ2-4; 7 nucleotides match TRBD1. Trimming at V came to 2 bases and at J to 7 bases, leaving 2 bases not matched to a gene. CDR3 length equals 12 residues. Germline V gene lookup returns CDR1 GTSNPN and CDR2 SVGIG (reference sequence). CDR3 coding DNA: TGTGCCTGGAGTCAGACAGGGAACATTCAGTACTTC. Amino acid sequence: CAWSQTGNIQYF. The variable domain in full, with the rest retrieved from reference TRBV30 and TRBJ2-4, is SQTIHQWPATLVQPVGSPLSLECTVEGTSNPNLYWYRQAAGRGLQLLFYSVGIGQISSEVPQNLSASRPQDRQFILSSKKLLLSDSGFYLCAWSQTGNIQYFGAGTRLSVL.